A selection of T cell receptor beta chains follows, all from one sample in a study of Ad26.COV2.S vaccination and SARS-CoV-2 variants. Sequencing was performed with immunoSEQ multiplex PCR; in TCRdb, only in-frame clones are kept and a portion is missing. The sample yields more than 400,000 clones, 80% to 95% seen once. Sample: peripheral blood, taken in a trial of Ad26.COV2.S vaccine versus placebo. Source of these receptors: a person aged 18-65 years who received the Ad26.COV2.S COVID-19 vaccine or a placebo. Both conserved end residues are part of each CDR3. D genes are given only for firm matches. Size is omitted from some rows. Given values are once, few, many or a class for expanded clones.

>TRBV18|TRBD1|-|TRBJ1-5
TGTGCCAGCTCAGGACAGGGAGCTCAGCCCCAGCATTTT
CASSGQGAQPQHF
>TRBV5-8|-|once|TRBJ1-3
TGTGCCAGCAGCTTGATAGACGACACCATATATTTT
CASSLIDDTIYF
>TRBV6-5|TRBD1|-|TRBJ1-1
TGTGCCAGCAGGGGGACAGGGGGTGAAGCTTTCTTT
CASRGTGGEAFF
>TRBV5-4|-|once|TRBJ2-3
TGTGCCAGCAGCTTAAGACGGGACGGCGCCACAGATACGCAGTATTTT
CASSLRRDGATDTQYF
>TRBV7-9|-|-|TRBJ1-3
TGTGCCAGCACTACCGGGAGGCCGGGCGGAAACACCATATATTTT
CASTTGRPGGNTIYF
>TRBV28|-|-|TRBJ2-7
TGTGCCAGCAGTCCAGGGATCTCCTACGAGCAGTACTTC
CASSPGISYEQYF
>TRBV2|TRBD2|-|TRBJ2-1
TGTGCCAGCAGTGGACTAGCGGGAGGGGTAGGGCAGTTCTTC
CASSGLAGGVGQFF
>TRBV7-2|-|-|TRBJ1-1
TGTGCCAGCAGCTTAGGACAGCTGAACACTGAAGCTTTCTTT
CASSLGQLNTEAFF
>TRBV5-1|TRBD2|-|TRBJ2-7
TGCGCCAGCAGCTTGGAACTAGCGGGAGCGTACCACGAGCAGTACTTC
CASSLELAGAYHEQYF
>TRBV5-3|-|once|TRBJ1-4
TGTGCCAGAAGCTTGGGGGGGCGCCAGGAAAAACTGTTTTTT
CARSLGGRQEKLFF
>TRBV30|-|once|TRBJ1-4
TGTGCCTGGCGACAGAGTGCAGAAAAACTGTTTTTT
CAWRQSAEKLFF
>TRBV30|-|once|TRBJ2-7
TGTGCCTGGAGTGTAGGGCAGCTAACCTACGAGCAGTACTTC
CAWSVGQLTYEQYF
>TRBV7-6|TRBD2|-|TRBJ2-1
TGTGCCAGCAGCACAGACACTAGCGGGACGAGGGATGAGCAGTTCTTC
CASSTDTSGTRDEQFF
>TRBV2|TRBD2|-|TRBJ2-5
TGTGCCCGGGGGGGGACTAGCGTACGGGAGACCCAGTACTTC
CARGGTSVRETQYF
>TRBV27|TRBD2|-|TRBJ2-7
TGTGCCAGCAGTCTAGCGGGAGAGACTGTCCAAGAGCAGTACTTC
CASSLAGETVQEQYF
>TRBV5-4|TRBD2|-|TRBJ2-7
TGTGCCAGCAGCTTGCTCGCGGGAGGAGACTACGAGCAGTACTTC
CASSLLAGGDYEQYF
>TRBV4-3|-|-|TRBJ1-6
TGCGCCAGCAGCCAAGACCTGAGCTCCTATAATTCACCCCTCCACTTT
CASSQDLSSYNSPLHF
>TRBV12-2|-|-|TRBJ2-3
TGTGCAAGTCGCTTAGTAGTAGGGACAGCGACCGGGCCTACCACAGATACGCAGTATTTT
CASRLVVGTATGPTTDTQYF
>TRBV7-9|TRBD1|-|TRBJ1-4
TGTGCCAGCAGCAAACAGGGGGGTATAGAAAAACTGTTTTTT
CASSKQGGIEKLFF
>TRBV19|-|-|TRBJ1-5
TGTGCCAGTAAAGGCACCAATCAGCCCCAGCATTTT
CASKGTNQPQHF
>TRBV5-1|-|-|TRBJ1-2
TGCGCCAGCAGATCCCAGACTGCGGATAGGGGCTACACCTTC
CASRSQTADRGYTF
>TRBV7-9|-|-|TRBJ2-1
TGTGCCAGCAGCTTACCGGAGGGAGCCGTTCCCTACAATGAGCAGTTCTTC
CASSLPEGAVPYNEQFF
>TRBV18|TRBD2|-|TRBJ2-7
TGTGCCAGCTCACCTGGGACTAGTATGTACGAGCAGTACTTC
CASSPGTSMYEQYF
>TRBV5-5|TRBD1|few|TRBJ2-7
TGTGCCAGCAGCTTGGCCGTCGGGACAGCGACCTACGAGCAGTACTTC
CASSLAVGTATYEQYF
>TRBV28|-|-|TRBJ2-2
TGTGCCAGCATGGAAACCGGGGAGCTGTTTTTT
CASMETGELFF
>TRBV6-5|TRBD2|-|TRBJ2-1
TGTGCCAGCAGTTACTCCCTAGCGGGAGGGCCCAATGAGCAGTTCTTC
CASSYSLAGGPNEQFF
>TRBV30|-|once|TRBJ1-2
TGTGCCTGGAGGGGGGTGATTCAAGGCTACACCTTC
CAWRGVIQGYTF
>TRBV9|-|-|TRBJ2-1
TGTGCCAGCAGCGTAGACGGAGCGAATGAGCAGTTCTTC
CASSVDGANEQFF
>TRBV7-9|-|-|TRBJ1-1
TGTGCCAGCAGAGGCCTGAACACTGAAGCTTTCTTT
CASRGLNTEAFF
>TRBV7-9|-|-|TRBJ2-7
TGTGCTAGCAGATATACAGGTGGAGACGAGCAGTACTTC
CASRYTGGDEQYF
>TRBV5-3|-|-|TRBJ1-5
TGTGCCAGAAGCGGTGGCGATCAGCCCCAGCATTTT
CARSGGDQPQHF
>TRBV27|-|few|TRBJ2-7
TGTGCCAGCAGTTTAAAGCCCGCCGGGACTGGAACCTACGAGCAGTACTTC
CASSLKPAGTGTYEQYF
>TRBV11-2|-|-|TRBJ2-3
TGTGCCAGCAGCTTAGATTGGGGATCCCGGGGGTTCACGGATACGCAGTATTTT
CASSLDWGSRGFTDTQYF
>TRBV5-4|-|-|TRBJ2-3
TGTGCCAGCAGCCCGAGGGGGGGGGCCGGCACAGATACGCAGTATTTT
CASSPRGGAGTDTQYF
>TRBV6-4|TRBD1|-|TRBJ1-2
TGTGCCAGCAGAAGAGGACAGGGGAGGGGGAACTATGGCTACACCTTC
CASRRGQGRGNYGYTF
>TRBV5-4|TRBD2|-|TRBJ2-7
TGTGCCAGCAGCTTCTTAGCGGGAGGCGCCTCCTACGAGCAGTACTTC
CASSFLAGGASYEQYF
>TRBV5-6|TRBD2|once|TRBJ2-1
TGTGCCAGCAGCTATCGTCTAGCGGAGAGGAGGAATGAGCAGTTCTTC
CASSYRLAERRNEQFF
>TRBV7-2|TRBD1|-|TRBJ1-1
TGTGCCAGCAGACGATTCGGATGGACAGGGGCTTCAGGGACTGAAGCTTTCTTT
CASRRFGWTGASGTEAFF
>TRBV5-1|-|-|TRBJ1-3
TGCGCCAGCAGCTTGGGGGAGACCTCCTCTGGAAACACCATATATTTT
CASSLGETSSGNTIYF
>TRBV13|TRBD2|few|TRBJ2-1
TGTGCCAGCAGCTTTGGCGGGAGGGCCCCCTCCTACAATGAGCAGTTCTTC
CASSFGGRAPSYNEQFF
>TRBV7-2|-|-|TRBJ2-6
TGTGCCAGCAGCTTAGTGGCAGAGAGCTCTGGGGCCAACGTCCTGACTTTC
CASSLVAESSGANVLTF
>TRBV28|TRBD1|-|TRBJ2-3
TGTGCCAGCAGCGCAGGGGGCGGCACAGATACGCAGTATTTT
CASSAGGGTDTQYF
>TRBV24-1|-|-|TRBJ1-1
TGTGCCACCAGTGGTGGTGGTTGGAACACTGAAGCTTTCTTT
CATSGGGWNTEAFF
>TRBV7-2|TRBD2|-|TRBJ2-3
TGTGCCAGCAGCTTAGTCGGGAGGGCCGTAGATACGCAGTATTTT
CASSLVGRAVDTQYF
>TRBV12-3/TRBV12-4|TRBD2|-|TRBJ2-1
TGTGCCAGCAAGCGGGAGGCCCGCAATGAGCAGTTCTTC
CASKREARNEQFF
>TRBV7-8|-|-|TRBJ2-1
TGTGCCAGCGCTTACCGGGAAAGCGATGAGCAGTTCTTC
CASAYRESDEQFF
>TRBV19|-|-|TRBJ2-5
TGTGCCAGTAGTATAGGGAGACAAGAGACCCAGTACTTC
CASSIGRQETQYF
>TRBV3-1/TRBV3-2|-|-|TRBJ2-1
TGTGCCAGCAGCCAAGGGCACAAATTCAATGAGCAGTTCTTC
CASSQGHKFNEQFF
>TRBV30|-|-|TRBJ1-5
TGTGCCTGGAGTGAAAAAAGGGGCCATCAGCCCCAGCATTTT
CAWSEKRGHQPQHF
>TRBV5-6|-|-|TRBJ2-3
TGTGCCAGCAGCTTGGCCTCGGGGAGCACAGATACGCAGTATTTT
CASSLASGSTDTQYF
>TRBV19|-|-|TRBJ2-1
TGTGCCAGTAGTATCGAGGGAGAACGGGTCAATGAGCAGTTCTTC
CASSIEGERVNEQFF
>TRBV28|-|once|TRBJ2-3
TGTGCCAGCGTCAAGGGGGCGGGGACTGGCACAGATACGCAGTATTTT
CASVKGAGTGTDTQYF
>TRBV24-1|-|-|TRBJ1-1
TGTGCCACCAGTCAGACAGCGAACACTGAAGCTTTCTTT
CATSQTANTEAFF
>TRBV10-3|-|-|TRBJ1-5
TGTGCCACCAATCGACTCCTTAATCAGCCCCAGCATTTT
CATNRLLNQPQHF
>TRBV27|-|once|TRBJ1-5
TGTGCCAGCAGTGGGGGGGGGCCCCAGCATTTT
CASSGGGPQHF
>TRBV5-4|-|-|TRBJ2-7
TGTGCCAGCAGCCCTAGGGGGGAGTCCTACGAGCAGTACTTC
CASSPRGESYEQYF
>TRBV7-2|-|-|TRBJ2-1
TGTGCCAGCAGCTTATCGGGGTGGAATGAGCAGTTCTTC
CASSLSGWNEQFF
>TRBV10-3|-|-|TRBJ2-3
TGTGCCATCAGTGGCGGACAGTCAGATACGCAGTATTTT
CAISGGQSDTQYF
>TRBV5-6|-|-|TRBJ2-2
TGTGCCAGCAGCCTTCTCGGGGGGCGGACCGGGGAGCTGTTTTTT
CASSLLGGRTGELFF